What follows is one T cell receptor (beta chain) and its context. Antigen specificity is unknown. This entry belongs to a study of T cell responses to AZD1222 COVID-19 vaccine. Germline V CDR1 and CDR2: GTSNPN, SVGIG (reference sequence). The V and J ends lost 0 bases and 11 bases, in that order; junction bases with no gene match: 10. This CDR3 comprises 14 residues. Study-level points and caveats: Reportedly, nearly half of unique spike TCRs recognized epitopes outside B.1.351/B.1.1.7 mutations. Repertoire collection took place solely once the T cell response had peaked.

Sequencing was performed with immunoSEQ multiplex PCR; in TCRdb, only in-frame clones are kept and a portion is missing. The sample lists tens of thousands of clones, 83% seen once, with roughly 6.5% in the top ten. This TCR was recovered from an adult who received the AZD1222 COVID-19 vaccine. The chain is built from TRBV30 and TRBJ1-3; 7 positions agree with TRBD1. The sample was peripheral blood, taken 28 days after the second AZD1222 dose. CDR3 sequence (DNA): TGTGCCTGGAGTGTACTGACAGGGACGGTGCCCATATATTTT. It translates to CAWSVLTGTVPIYF. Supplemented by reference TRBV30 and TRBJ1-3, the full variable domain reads SQTIHQWPATLVQPVGSPLSLECTVEGTSNPNLYWYRQAAGRGLQLLFYSVGIGQISSEVPQNLSASRPQDRQFILSSKKLLLSDSGFYLCAWSVLTGTVPIYFGEGSWLTVV.